Listed here is a single T cell receptor (beta chain). The target antigen is unknown. The data belong to a study of cytomegalovirus exposure and HLA in healthy donors. Study-wide results and caveats: Later on, a genetic analysis was performed. It linked a missense variant in DCLRE1C with V- and J-gene trimming of TCR beta. Cytomegalovirus association was listed for about 180 TCR beta chains. An observed cluster of highly shared sequence variants was recorded as a likely sequencing artifact.

The PCR used 60 Vbeta and 13 Jbeta primers. The table came from immunoSEQ multiplex PCR; TCRdb's copy has only in-frame clones and leaves some out. The sample has 70,000 or so clones, roughly 78% seen once; the top ten hold 1.9%. Donors were nominally healthy when sampled, though unrecorded immune exposures were likely. Trimming pared 2 bases from V and 3 bases from J, leaving 17 bases between. This CDR3 contains 16 residues. Germline V lookup: CDR1 MNHEY, CDR2 SMNVEV (reference sequence). Sequencing used PBMCs. The chain recombines TRBV27 with TRBJ2-7; D is possibly TRBD2 (5 bases). This clonotype originated in a man aged 18 to 30 in good health and CMV-seronegative. CDR3 in amino acids: CASSLKGIEGFYEQYF. The CDR3, as DNA: TGTGCCAGCAGTTTAAAAGGTATAGAGGGATTCTACGAGCAGTACTTC.